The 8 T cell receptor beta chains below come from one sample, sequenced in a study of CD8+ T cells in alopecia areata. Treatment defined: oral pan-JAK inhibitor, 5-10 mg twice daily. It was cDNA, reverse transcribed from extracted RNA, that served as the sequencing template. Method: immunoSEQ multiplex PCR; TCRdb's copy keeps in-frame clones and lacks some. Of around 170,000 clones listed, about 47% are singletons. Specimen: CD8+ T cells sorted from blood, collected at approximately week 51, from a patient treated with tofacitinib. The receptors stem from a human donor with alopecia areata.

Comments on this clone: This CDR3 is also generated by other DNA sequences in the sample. The CDR3 loop reads CASSLGEETQYF. Here the CDR3 DNA reads TGTGCCAGCAGCTTAGGGGAGGAGACCCAGTACTTC. The V call is TRBV7-9, the J call TRBJ2-5, with D perhaps TRBD2 (5 bases). The germline gives CDR1 SEHNR, CDR2 FQNEAQ (reference sequence). This CDR3 region has 12 residues. Trimming stripped 1 base from V and 5 bases from J, with 5 bases between.

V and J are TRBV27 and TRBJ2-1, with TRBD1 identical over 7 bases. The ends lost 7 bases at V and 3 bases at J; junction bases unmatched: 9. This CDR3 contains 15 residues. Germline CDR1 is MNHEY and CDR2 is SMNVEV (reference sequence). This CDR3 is CASTVTGPLYNEQFF. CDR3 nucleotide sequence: TGTGCCAGCACTGTGACAGGGCCTCTCTACAATGAGCAGTTCTTC.

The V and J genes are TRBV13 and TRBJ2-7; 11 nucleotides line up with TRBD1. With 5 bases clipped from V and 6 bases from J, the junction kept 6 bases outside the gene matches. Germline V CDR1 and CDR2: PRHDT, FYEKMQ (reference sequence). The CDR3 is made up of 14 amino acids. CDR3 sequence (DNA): TGTGCCAGCAGCACCGGGACAGGGGGGCTCGAGCAGTACTTC. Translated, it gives CASSTGTGGLEQYF.

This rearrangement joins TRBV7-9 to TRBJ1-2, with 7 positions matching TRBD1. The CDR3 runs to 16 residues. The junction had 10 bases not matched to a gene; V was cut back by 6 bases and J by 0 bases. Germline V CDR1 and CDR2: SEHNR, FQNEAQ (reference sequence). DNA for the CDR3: TGTGCCAGCAGAAATACCGGGACAGATACTAACTATGGCTACACCTTC. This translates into CASRNTGTDTNYGYTF.

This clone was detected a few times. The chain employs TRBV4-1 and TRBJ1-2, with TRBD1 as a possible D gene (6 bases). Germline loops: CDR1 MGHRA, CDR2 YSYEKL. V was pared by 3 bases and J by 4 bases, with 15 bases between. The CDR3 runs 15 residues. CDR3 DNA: TGCGCCAGCAGCCAGACCCCGGCAGGGGCCTATGGCTACACCTTC. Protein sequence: CASSQTPAGAYGYTF.

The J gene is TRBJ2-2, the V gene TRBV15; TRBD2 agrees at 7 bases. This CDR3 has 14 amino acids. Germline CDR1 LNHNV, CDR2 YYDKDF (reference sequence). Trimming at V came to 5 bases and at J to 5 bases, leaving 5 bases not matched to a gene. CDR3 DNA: TGTGCCACCAGCTGGACTAGAGGGACCGGGGAGCTGTTTTTT. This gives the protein CATSWTRGTGELFF.

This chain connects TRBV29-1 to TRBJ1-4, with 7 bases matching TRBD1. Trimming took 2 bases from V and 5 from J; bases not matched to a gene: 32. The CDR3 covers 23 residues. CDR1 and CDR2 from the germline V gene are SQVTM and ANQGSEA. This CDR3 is CSVETRTRPSLRGRCLRNEKLFF. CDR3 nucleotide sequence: TGCAGCGTTGAAACCCGCACCCGGCCCTCTCTAAGGGGGCGATGTTTGAGGAATGAAAAACTGTTTTTT. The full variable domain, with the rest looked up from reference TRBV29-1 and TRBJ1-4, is SAVISQKPSRDICQRGTSLTIQCQVDSQVTMMFWYRQQPGQSLTLIATANQGSEATYESGFVIDKFPISRPNLTFSTLTVSNMSPEDSSIYLCSVETRTRPSLRGRCLRNEKLFFGSGTQLSVL.

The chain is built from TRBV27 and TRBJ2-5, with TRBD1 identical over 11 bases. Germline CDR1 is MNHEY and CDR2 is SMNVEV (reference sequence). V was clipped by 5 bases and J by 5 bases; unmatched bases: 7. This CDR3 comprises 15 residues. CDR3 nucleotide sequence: TGTGCCAGCAGTATTACGGGACAGGGGGGTGAGACCCAGTACTTC. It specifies CASSITGQGGETQYF.